This T cell receptor (beta chain) was identified in a study of T cell responses to AZD1222 COVID-19 vaccine. Remarks on this clone: Its antigen is undetermined.

Deletions cut 3 bases from V and 4 bases from J, with 10 bases between. This CDR3 is built from 13 residues. Germline assignment: CDR1 SGHDT and CDR2 YYEEEE. Study-wide points: Unmutated variant regions are reportedly the target of nearly half of TCRs that are spike-specific.

Clones were sequenced by immunoSEQ multiplex PCR, and TCRdb holds only the in-frame ones, with some missing. The sample includes more than 95,000 clones, about 88% of them seen just once. Here the sequenced sample was peripheral blood, taken on day 0 of AZD1222 vaccination. This sequence was found in an adult in good health. This sequence joins TRBV5-6 and TRBJ1-1; no clear D gene. CDR3 protein: CASSSRWTTEAFF. CDR3 bases: TGTGCCAGCAGCTCCCGTTGGACCACTGAAGCTTTCTTT.